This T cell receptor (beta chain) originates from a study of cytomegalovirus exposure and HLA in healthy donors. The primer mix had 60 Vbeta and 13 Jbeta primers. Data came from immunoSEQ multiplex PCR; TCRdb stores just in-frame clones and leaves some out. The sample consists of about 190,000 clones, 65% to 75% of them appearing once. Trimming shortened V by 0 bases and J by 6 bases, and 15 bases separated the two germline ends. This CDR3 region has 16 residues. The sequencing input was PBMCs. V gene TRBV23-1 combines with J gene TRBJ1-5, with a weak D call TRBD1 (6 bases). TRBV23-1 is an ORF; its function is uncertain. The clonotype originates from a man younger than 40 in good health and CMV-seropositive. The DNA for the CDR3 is TGCGCCAGCAGTCAATCCATCGTGCGGGGGCTTCAGCCCCAGCATTTT. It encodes CASSQSIVRGLQPQHF.